This T cell receptor beta chain was found in a study of ipilimumab plus nivolumab after autologous stem cell transplantation. Turning to the study itself: Typical patient got 5 ipilimumab doses and seven to nine nivolumab doses (median).

TCRdb's table, derived via immunoSEQ multiplex PCR, lists solely in-frame clones and lacks some. The sample contains 15,000 to 20,000 clones, approximately 78% of which appear only once. CDR1 and CDR2 (germline): SGHVS, FNYEAQ. The CDR3 totals 16 residues. V dropped 6 bases and J dropped 0 bases, with 15 bases sitting between them. The V gene is TRBV7-6, the J gene TRBJ1-3; D perhaps matches TRBD1 (6 bases). The receptor was isolated from a male donor with diffuse large B-cell lymphoma. Sequenced here: PBMCs, sampled in a trial of ipilimumab plus nivolumab as post-transplant consolidation. CDR3 region: CASSIQPGASGNTIYF. The CDR3 DNA reads as TGTGCCAGCAGTATTCAACCGGGGGCCTCTGGAAACACCATATATTTT. The full variable domain, completed using reference TRBV7-6 and TRBJ1-3, is GAGVSQSPRYKVTKRGQDVALRCDPISGHVSLYWYRQALGQGPEFLTYFNYEAQQDKSGLPNDRFSAERPEGSISTLTIQRTEQRDSAMYRCASSIQPGASGNTIYFGEGSWLTVV.